One sample yielded the 20 T cell receptor beta chains listed below, sequenced in a study of blood T cell repertoires in COVID-19. Assay: immunoSEQ multiplex PCR; the TCRdb copy retains only in-frame clones and omits some. The repertoire holds about 350,000 clones, with approximately 91% as singletons. The sample taken for sequencing was PBMCs or T cells enriched from blood (not recorded which). These TCRs come from a woman aged 25 to 39 who had been exposed to COVID-19.

This clone occurred once. The chain joins TRBV28 to TRBJ1-1; 7 positions match TRBD1. Germline lookup yields CDR1 MDHEN and CDR2 SYDVKM. V gave up 8 bases and J gave up 6 bases; unmatched junction bases: 6. This CDR3 has 12 residues. In DNA form, the CDR3 reads TGTGCCAGCCAGACAGGGAGCCCTGAAGCTTTCTTT. Translating gives CASQTGSPEAFF.

V is TRBV5-1 and J is TRBJ2-7, with a tentative D call TRBD1 (5 bases). Trimming shortened V by 4 bases and J by 4 bases, and 18 bases separated the two germline ends. CDR3 length: 15 residues. Germline CDR1 is SGHRS and CDR2 is YFSETQ. This chain's CDR3 is CASSRELLQVYEQYF. Here the CDR3 DNA reads TGCGCCAGCAGCCGCGAGCTCCTACAGGTTTACGAGCAGTACTTC.

This rearrangement joins TRBV5-1 to TRBJ1-1; D may be TRBD1 (6 bases). Trimming removed 0 bases at V and 3 bases at J, with 12 bases between. The length of the CDR3 is 15 residues. Germline values: CDR1 SGHRS, CDR2 YFSETQ. The CDR3 region is CASSLVAGADTEAFF. CDR3 coding DNA: TGCGCCAGCAGCTTGGTTGCAGGGGCGGACACTGAAGCTTTCTTT.

This clone was seen a single time. The genes are TRBV23-1 and TRBJ1-4; 8 bases match TRBD1. TRBV23-1 is classed as an ORF, of uncertain function. This CDR3 region has 21 residues. V shed 6 bases and J 0 bases; nucleotides not matched to a gene: 21. The CDR3 sequence is CASSPIKSLTGVFATNEKLFF. Here the CDR3 DNA reads TGCGCCAGCAGCCCCATTAAGTCCTTGACAGGGGTTTTCGCAACTAATGAAAAACTGTTTTTT.

V is TRBV4-1 and J is TRBJ2-6; D perhaps matches TRBD1 (5 bases). The V and J ends lost 2 bases and 2 bases respectively, with 10 bases between them. The V gene's germline CDR1 is MGHRA and CDR2 YSYEKL. The CDR3 has 16 residues. CDR3 amino acids: CASSQQGAPGANVLTF. CDR3 bases: TGCGCCAGCAGCCAACAAGGGGCGCCTGGGGCCAACGTCCTGACTTTC.

The chain uses TRBV28 and TRBJ2-4; 10 bases are shared with TRBD1. The CDR3 contains 13 residues. Germline V gene sequence: CDR1 MDHEN, CDR2 SYDVKM. The V segment lost 3 bases and the J segment 10 bases; nucleotides outside the gene matches: 3. This CDR3 is CASSLGTGDIQYF. The CDR3 nucleotides are TGTGCCAGCAGTTTGGGGACAGGGGATATTCAGTACTTC. Drawing the rest from reference TRBV28 and TRBJ2-4, the complete variable domain is DVKVTQSSRYLVKRTGEKVFLECVQDMDHENMFWYRQDPGLGLRLIYFSYDVKMKEKGDIPEGYSVSREKKERFSLILESASTNQTSMYLCASSLGTGDIQYFGAGTRLSVL.

The chain has TRBV9 and TRBJ2-4; TRBD2 aligns across 9 bases. J lost 1 base, V lost 3 bases, and 11 bases had no gene match. CDR3 length: 18 amino acids. Germline values: CDR1 SGDLS, CDR2 YYNGEE. DNA for the CDR3: TGTGCCAGCAGCGACCCGCTAGCGGGGTGGGGGGCCAAAAACATTCAGTACTTC. It yields the protein CASSDPLAGWGAKNIQYF. The full variable domain, with the rest looked up from reference TRBV9 and TRBJ2-4, is DSGVTQTPKHLITATGQRVTLRCSPRSGDLSVYWYQQSLDQGLQFLIQYYNGEERAKGNILERFSAQQFPDLHSELNLSSLELGDSALYFCASSDPLAGWGAKNIQYFGAGTRLSVL.

V and J are TRBV30 and TRBJ2-2, with D perhaps TRBD2 (6 bases). Germline CDR1 and CDR2: GTSNPN and SVGIG (reference sequence). V was cut by 4 bases and J by 3 bases, with 12 bases left in between. The CDR3 totals 14 residues. CDR3 amino acids: CAWMTGTYTGELFF. The CDR3 DNA reads as TGTGCCTGGATGACCGGGACTTACACCGGGGAGCTGTTTTTT.

The J gene is TRBJ2-1, the V gene TRBV5-8; D is unresolved. Trimming took off 2 bases at V and 9 bases at J, with 6 bases between the two ends. This CDR3 contains 11 residues. Germline V lookup: CDR1 SGHTS, CDR2 YDEGEE. DNA for the CDR3: TGTGCCAGCAGCTTTCTAGGTGAGCAGTTCTTC. Amino acid sequence: CASSFLGEQFF.

The chain joins TRBV7-3 to TRBJ2-3, with TRBD1 identical over 9 bases. The CDR3 has 14 residues. J was trimmed by 5 bases and V by 4 bases; bases with no gene match: 4. Per germline, CDR1 SGHTA and CDR2 FQGTGA. Here the CDR3 DNA reads TGTGCCAGCAGCTACAGACAGGGGGGAGATACGCAGTATTTT. Protein product: CASSYRQGGDTQYF.

This chain connects TRBV28 to TRBJ2-1, with 7 bases that match TRBD1. The CDR3 spans 16 residues. Germline CDR1 MDHEN, CDR2 SYDVKM. Losses at the gene ends were 2 bases for V and 5 bases for J; bases not matched to a gene: 9. The CDR3 DNA is TGTGCCAGCAGTTTAACCCGACAGGGACCAAACAATGAGCAGTTCTTC. This codes for CASSLTRQGPNNEQFF.

CDR3: CASRRTGIDRQYF. Here the CDR3 DNA reads TGTGCCAGCAGACGGACAGGGATTGATCGGCAGTACTTC. V is TRBV12-3 or TRBV12-4 and J is TRBJ2-7; 8 bases map to TRBD1. This CDR3 contains 13 residues. V lost 6 bases and J lost 9; bases outside the gene matches: 10.

Concerning this clone: At the DNA level, this CDR3 is encoded by other sequences in the same sample as well. The V call is TRBV5-1, the J call TRBJ1-4; 9 bases line up with TRBD1. J gave up 8 bases and V 0 bases, and 2 bases lay outside the gene matches. The CDR3 is 14 amino acids. Germline V gene sequence: CDR1 SGHRS, CDR2 YFSETQ. For the CDR3, the DNA is TGCGCCAGCAGCTTGGGACAGGGGGGAGAAAAACTGTTTTTT. It yields the protein CASSLGQGGEKLFF.

In its sample, this clone was seen once. Other DNA sequences of this sample code for an identical CDR3. The CDR3 sequence: CASSLGSSGNTIYF. The CDR3 region has the DNA TGCGCCAGCAGCTTGGGGTCCAGTGGAAACACCATATATTTT. V usage is TRBV5-1 and J usage is TRBJ1-3; D is undetermined. This CDR3 region has 14 residues. V lost 0 bases to trimming and J lost 3 bases, with 7 bases between them. CDR1 and CDR2 from the germline V gene are SGHRS and YFSETQ.

The rearrangement joins TRBV2 to TRBJ1-1; TRBD1 might be the D (6 bases). V lost 2 bases, J lost 6 bases, and 10 bases lay in between. The CDR3 has 13 residues. CDR1 is SNHLY and CDR2 is FYNNEI in the germline V gene. The CDR3 DNA reads as TGTGCCAGCAGTGAATGGACAGCGGCTGAAGCTTTCTTT. It yields the protein CASSEWTAAEAFF.

V and J are TRBV28 and TRBJ1-5, with a tentative D call TRBD1 (6 bases). This CDR3 is 17 amino acids long. In germline, CDR1 is MDHEN, CDR2 SYDVKM. The V and J ends lost 2 bases and 4 bases respectively, with 18 bases between them. DNA of the CDR3: TGTGCCAGCAGTTTAGAACAGGGTATGTTAGGGAATCAGCCCCAGCATTTT. It is translated as CASSLEQGMLGNQPQHF.

In this sample, this clone turned up once. The chain joins TRBV3-1 (or the pseudogene TRBV3-2) to TRBJ2-4; possible D gene TRBD1, 5 bases. This CDR3 is 14 amino acids long. Trimming cost V 5 bases and J 1 base, with 9 bases left between them. From germline, CDR1 is LGHDT and CDR2 YNNKEL (reference sequence). The CDR3 region has the DNA TGTGCCAGCAGCGCCAGGGATGCCAAAAACATTCAGTACTTC. Residues: CASSARDAKNIQYF.

This clone was picked up a small number of times. This chain uses TRBV30 with TRBJ1-5; 8 nucleotides line up with TRBD1. The ends lost 5 bases at V and 3 bases at J; junction bases unmatched: 9. The CDR3 sequence is 15 residues long. CDR1 is GTSNPN and CDR2 is SVGIG in the germline V gene (reference sequence). CDR3 in DNA: TGTGCCTGGTCTAAAGGACAGGGTTACAATCAGCCCCAGCATTTT. Amino acids: CAWSKGQGYNQPQHF.

This chain links TRBV28 with TRBJ2-5, with 10 bases lining up with TRBD2. Germline-derived CDR1 and CDR2 are MDHEN and SYDVKM. The CDR3 is 16 amino acids. V lost 6 bases, J lost 1 base, and 8 bases stayed unmatched. The chain's CDR3 is CASSETSGRFQETQYF. The CDR3 nucleotides are TGTGCCAGCAGCGAGACTAGCGGGCGTTTCCAAGAGACCCAGTACTTC.

V is TRBV5-1 and J is TRBJ1-2; no clear D. The CDR3 extends over 16 amino acids. V lost 0 bases and J 2 bases, leaving 14 bases between the germline ends. The germline gives CDR1 SGHRS, CDR2 YFSETQ. In DNA, the CDR3 is TGCGCCAGCAGCTTGGAGATCGGGGAACCGAACTATGGCTACACCTTC. This gives the protein CASSLEIGEPNYGYTF.